The 18 T cell receptor beta chains reported below all come from one sample, sequenced in a study of beta chain features in type 1 diabetes. The sequenced template was cDNA made from the entire isolated RNA. Measured with immunoSEQ multiplex PCR; TCRdb has only the in-frame clones, and not every one. The sample has 350,000 to 450,000 clones, about 15% seen once. Material: naive CD4+ T cells from blood. Receptor source: a woman under 30 in good health.

This chain joins TRBV18 and TRBJ1-2; 9 nucleotides align to TRBD1. The germline gives CDR1 KGHSH, CDR2 LQKENI. V was pared by 1 base and J by 4 bases, with 7 bases of the junction left unmatched. The CDR3 is 16 amino acids. The CDR3 loop is CASSPLTGGRGYGYTF. CDR3 DNA sequence: TGTGCCAGCTCACCACTGACAGGGGGACGTGGCTATGGCTACACCTTC.

This clone was counted only a few times. The J gene is TRBJ1-5, the V gene TRBV2, with D hard to call. This CDR3 has 11 residues. CDR1 SNHLY and CDR2 FYNNEI come from the germline V gene. The V end was cut by 8 bases, the J end by 11 bases, with 13 bases between. CDR3 sequence: CASSRGRTQHF. The CDR3 coding sequence is TGTGCCAGCTCCCGGGGTAGGACCCAGCATTTT.

This chain connects TRBV29-1 to TRBJ2-3; perhaps TRBD2 as D (5 bases). V lost 6 bases to trimming and J lost 0 bases, with 19 bases between them. CDR3 size: 16 residues. Germline CDR1 and CDR2: SQVTM and ANQGSEA. CDR3 DNA sequence: TGCAGCGTCCGGAACGACGTGGAGGCCAGCACAGATACGCAGTATTTT. Its protein is CSVRNDVEASTDTQYF.

Only a few counts were recorded for this clone. At the DNA level, this CDR3 is encoded by other sequences in the same sample as well. This sequence joins TRBV6-5 and TRBJ2-1; 10 positions match TRBD1. J lost 3 bases, V lost 6 bases, and 5 bases had no gene match. The germline V gene encodes CDR1 MNHEY and CDR2 SVGAGI. This CDR3 spans 15 amino acids. As DNA, the CDR3 is TGTGCCAGCAGCTCCGACAGGGGGCACTACAATGAGCAGTTCTTC. It encodes CASSSDRGHYNEQFF.

A few counts support this clone. The rearrangement joins TRBV9 to TRBJ2-7, with 11 nucleotides matching TRBD2. The junction had 9 bases not matched to a gene; V was cut back by 2 bases and J by 2 bases. The germline gives CDR1 SGDLS, CDR2 YYNGEE. CDR3 length: 17 residues. The CDR3 DNA is TGTGCCAGCAGCGTCGCCACTGGGACTAGCGGCACCTACGAGCAGTACTTC. It encodes CASSVATGTSGTYEQYF.

This clone was seen more than once but under ten times. The J gene is TRBJ2-6, the V gene TRBV4-1; the D gene is possibly TRBD1 (5 bases). The CDR3 runs to 16 residues. CDR1 is MGHRA, CDR2 YSYEKL, per germline. V gave up 3 bases and J gave up 0 bases, with 9 bases separating them. The CDR3 DNA reads TGCGCCAGCAGCCATTTACAGGCCTCTGGGGCCAACGTCCTGACTTTC. Amino acids: CASSHLQASGANVLTF.

This clone was counted between two and nine times. J is TRBJ1-4 and V is TRBV11-2; D is uncertain. The ends were cut back, 5 bases at V and 7 bases at J, with 11 bases in the middle. Germline-derived CDR1 and CDR2 are SGHAT and FQNNGV. CDR3 length: 13 amino acids. The chain's CDR3 is CASSPTRVEKLFF. The CDR3 bases are TGTGCCAGCAGCCCCACCCGGGTTGAAAAACTGTTTTTT.

This clone was observed a handful of times. J is TRBJ1-1 and V is TRBV7-2; 7 positions agree with TRBD1. Trimming removed 1 base from V and 0 bases from J; junction bases left unmatched: 5. CDR3 size: 16 residues. Germline V lookup: CDR1 SGHTA, CDR2 FQGNSA. CDR3 loop: CASSLGPTGVNTEAFF. The CDR3 nucleotides are TGTGCCAGCAGCTTAGGGCCCACAGGGGTGAACACTGAAGCTTTCTTT.

This clone was detected a few times. V gene TRBV30 combines with J gene TRBJ1-1; TRBD1 matches 8 bases. Looked up from germline, CDR1 is GTSNPN and CDR2 is SVGIG (reference sequence). The CDR3 length is 14 residues. The V segment lost 3 bases and the J segment 4 bases; nucleotides outside the gene matches: 7. CDR3 amino acids: CAWSPGGSGTEAFF. The CDR3 region has the DNA TGTGCCTGGAGCCCAGGGGGCTCGGGCACTGAAGCTTTCTTT. The full variable domain, rest sourced from reference TRBV30 and TRBJ1-1, is SQTIHQWPATLVQPVGSPLSLECTVEGTSNPNLYWYRQAAGRGLQLLFYSVGIGQISSEVPQNLSASRPQDRQFILSSKKLLLSDSGFYLCAWSPGGSGTEAFFGQGTRLTVV.

The chain links TRBV29-1 to TRBJ1-3; D remains unclear. Germline V gene sequence: CDR1 SQVTM, CDR2 ANQGSEA. V was pared by 6 bases and J by 1 base, with 10 bases between. The CDR3 runs to 13 residues. The CDR3 DNA reads TGCAGCGTCGCCCCGGGATCTGGAAACACCATATATTTT. It specifies CSVAPGSGNTIYF.

This clone was seen only a few times. J is TRBJ2-7 and V is TRBV29-1; 13 bases are shared with TRBD2. V lost 8 bases and J lost 2; bases outside the gene matches: 9. Germline CDR1 SQVTM, CDR2 ANQGSEA. This CDR3 has 15 amino acids. In nucleotides, the CDR3 is TGCAGCATCACTGCCGGGACTAGCGGGACCTACGAGCAGTACTTC. It translates to CSITAGTSGTYEQYF.

Only a few counts were recorded for this clone. V gene TRBV14 combines with J gene TRBJ2-2; D gene unclear. V lost 7 bases and J 5 bases, leaving 8 bases between the germline ends. Germline V gives CDR1 SGHDN, CDR2 FVKESK. The CDR3 contains 12 residues. This CDR3 reads CASTHRTGELFF. The DNA of the CDR3 is TGTGCCAGCACCCATAGAACCGGGGAGCTGTTTTTT.

This sequence joins TRBV11-3 and TRBJ2-1, with D unresolved. Germline CDR1 reads SGHNT; CDR2 reads YENEEA. This CDR3 is built from 14 residues. The V and J ends lost 5 bases and 4 bases respectively, with 12 bases between them. The CDR3 protein is CASSPSTVYNEQFF. The CDR3 DNA follows: TGTGCCAGCAGCCCCTCGACTGTGTACAATGAGCAGTTCTTC.

This clone turned up a few times. The gene calls are TRBV29-1 and TRBJ2-2; 8 nucleotides align to TRBD1. The CDR3 runs 16 residues. J gave up 4 bases and V 0 bases, and 7 bases lay outside the gene matches. Germline CDR1 and CDR2: SQVTM and ANQGSEA. The CDR3 here is CSVEDSGGLSTGELFF. As DNA, the CDR3 is TGCAGCGTTGAAGATTCAGGGGGCTTGAGCACCGGGGAGCTGTTTTTT.

CDR3 protein: CASSVVRQAGNNEQFF. The CDR3 region has the DNA TGTGCCAGCAGCGTAGTGCGTCAAGCAGGGAACAATGAGCAGTTCTTC. This chain connects TRBV9 to TRBJ2-1; tentative D call: TRBD1 (5 bases). Per the germline V gene, CDR1 is SGDLS and CDR2 is YYNGEE. V was cut by 0 bases and J by 5 bases, with 15 bases left in between. The CDR3 has 16 amino acids.

The rearrangement joins TRBV7-9 to TRBJ1-5, with TRBD1 matching over 7 bases. CDR1 is SEHNR, CDR2 FQNEAQ, per germline (reference sequence). The CDR3 has 16 residues. V shed 0 bases and J 1 base; nucleotides not matched to a gene: 3. Written as DNA, the CDR3 is TGTGCCAGCAGCTTAGCAGGGGGCACGAGCAATCAGCCCCAGCATTTT. Its protein is CASSLAGGTSNQPQHF.

This clone was found a few times. The rearrangement uses TRBV6-5 and TRBJ1-3; TRBD1 might be the D (5 bases). In germline, CDR1 is MNHEY, CDR2 SVGAGI. CDR3 size: 16 residues. V lost 0 bases, J lost 0 bases, and 9 bases lay in between. The CDR3 spells CASSYSGLSSGNTIYF. The DNA for the CDR3 is TGTGCCAGCAGTTACTCGGGACTCAGCTCTGGAAACACCATATATTTT.

This clone was picked up a small number of times. V usage is TRBV18 and J usage is TRBJ1-1; D unresolved. The CDR3 covers 14 residues. V was trimmed by 0 bases and J by 6 bases, leaving 11 bases between them. CDR1 KGHSH and CDR2 LQKENI come from the germline V gene. DNA for the CDR3: TGTGCCAGCTCACCACCGGCTCAGTCCTCTGAAGCTTTCTTT. This gives the protein CASSPPAQSSEAFF.